This TCR beta chain is from a study of blood T cell repertoires in COVID-19. For the study at large: COVID-19 samples, acute and convalescent, were from the United States, Italy and Spain. PBMCs, B-cell-depleted T cells, or T cells provided the cDNA or gDNA that made up the material.

Original processing methods: Amplified reference gene primers provided the basis for estimating nucleated cell counts. Libraries were prepared by immunoSEQ multiplex PCR; TCRdb keeps only in-frame clonotypes and omits some of them. The V and J calls and clone size were taken over from that table, and D and trimming were inferred from the DNA. The data show roughly 100,000 clones, around 90% seen once. Germline CDR1 MDHEN, CDR2 SYDVKM. This CDR3 has 16 amino acids. V shed 7 bases, J shed 2 bases, and the junction held 7 bases outside the gene matches. This sequence originates from an elderly woman in a cohort sampled during active COVID-19. Specimen: peripheral blood. The chain has TRBV28 and TRBJ2-4; 11 bases are shared with TRBD1. CDR3 sequence: CASTEGQGAPKNIQYF. For the CDR3, the DNA is TGTGCCAGCACAGAAGGACAGGGGGCTCCCAAAAACATTCAGTACTTC.